Listed below are T cell receptor beta chains from one sample, sequenced in a study of response to subunit inactivated influenza vaccine. One entry per CDR3 protein, called by TCRdb with MiXCR from the RT-PCR reads. The sample records hundreds of thousands of distinct CDR3 sequences, approximately 14% being singletons. The source was PBMCs from blood, collected about 13 days after vaccination. All receptors come from a man between 50 and 59 years old who received an inactivated influenza vaccine. Both conserved end residues are part of each CDR3. D genes are given only for firm matches. Clone sizes are given selectively: once, few, many, or a class where the clone is expanded.

d_gene: TRBD1; v_gene: TRBV5-5; abundance: .; j_gene: TRBJ2-3; CDR3nt: TGTGCCAGCAGCTTGGAGACAGGGAAGGATACGCAGTATTTT; CDR3aa: CASSLETGKDTQYF
d_gene: .; v_gene: TRBV30; abundance: .; j_gene: TRBJ1-6; CDR3nt: TGTGCCTGGAGTAAGGACGAGTATTCACCCCTCCACTTT; CDR3aa: CAWSKDEYSPLHF
d_gene: .; v_gene: TRBV4-2; abundance: .; j_gene: TRBJ1-2; CDR3nt: TGTGCCAGCAGCCAAGAGTTCGAGGGAGATCCCCGGGGCTACACCTTC; CDR3aa: CASSQEFEGDPRGYTF
d_gene: .; v_gene: TRBV29-1; abundance: .; j_gene: TRBJ2-3; CDR3nt: TGCAGCGTTCTCGTCCACAAAGGGGATACGCAGTATTTT; CDR3aa: CSVLVHKGDTQYF
d_gene: TRBD1; v_gene: TRBV6-2/TRBV6-3; abundance: .; j_gene: TRBJ1-1; CDR3nt: TGTGCCAGCAGTTTGACAGGGGTGTCGACTGAAGCTTTCTTT; CDR3aa: CASSLTGVSTEAFF
d_gene: TRBD1; v_gene: TRBV5-5; abundance: few; j_gene: TRBJ1-2; CDR3nt: TGTGCCAGCAGCACCCGGACAGGCTATGGCTACACCTTC; CDR3aa: CASSTRTGYGYTF
d_gene: TRBD2; v_gene: TRBV12-3/TRBV12-4; abundance: few; j_gene: TRBJ2-1; CDR3nt: TGTGCCAGCAGGTTGGGACTAGCGGGAGACAATGAGCAGTTCTTC; CDR3aa: CASRLGLAGDNEQFF
d_gene: TRBD2; v_gene: TRBV20-1; abundance: .; j_gene: TRBJ2-7; CDR3nt: TGCAGTGCTAGAAGGAGTAGCGGGAGTTACTACGAGCAGTACTTC; CDR3aa: CSARRSSGSYYEQYF
d_gene: .; v_gene: TRBV5-1; abundance: .; j_gene: TRBJ1-2; CDR3nt: TGCGCCAGCAGCACAGGGACGGGCGGCCGATACTATGGCTACACCTTC; CDR3aa: CASSTGTGGRYYGYTF
d_gene: .; v_gene: TRBV3-1; abundance: few; j_gene: TRBJ1-1; CDR3nt: TGTGCCAGCAGCCAAGTCCAGGGGACCACTGAAGCTTTCTTT; CDR3aa: CASSQVQGTTEAFF
d_gene: TRBD2; v_gene: TRBV20-1; abundance: few; j_gene: TRBJ2-7; CDR3nt: TGCAGTGCTAGAGGTCTGGCGACTAGCGGAAAATCCCCTTTTTCCTACGAGCAGTACTTC; CDR3aa: CSARGLATSGKSPFSYEQYF
d_gene: .; v_gene: TRBV20-1; abundance: few; j_gene: TRBJ1-5; CDR3nt: TGCAGTGCTAGAATAGGGTCCGGGGCGCGGCAGCCCCAGCATTTT; CDR3aa: CSARIGSGARQPQHF
d_gene: .; v_gene: TRBV20-1; abundance: .; j_gene: TRBJ2-5; CDR3nt: TGCAGTGCTAGAGATGGGGGTTTTCAAGAGACCCAGTACTTC; CDR3aa: CSARDGGFQETQYF
d_gene: TRBD1; v_gene: TRBV12-3/TRBV12-4; abundance: .; j_gene: TRBJ1-1; CDR3nt: TGTGCCAGCAGTTTCTATTCTATCGGGGAGGGGGCGCAAGCTTTCTTT; CDR3aa: CASSFYSIGEGAQAFF
d_gene: .; v_gene: TRBV14; abundance: .; j_gene: TRBJ2-2; CDR3nt: TGTGCCAGCAGCCGCCTCAACCGGGGGCTGGGGGAGCTGTTTTTT; CDR3aa: CASSRLNRGLGELFF
d_gene: .; v_gene: TRBV10-3; abundance: many; j_gene: TRBJ2-3; CDR3nt: TGTGCCATCAGTGAGTCGTGGCCGGCCGACATCGGAGATACGCAGTATTTT; CDR3aa: CAISESWPADIGDTQYF
d_gene: TRBD2; v_gene: TRBV7-8; abundance: .; j_gene: TRBJ2-7; CDR3nt: TGTGCCAGCAGCTTAGGCTCGAGGGGGCTAGCGGGAGTGTCCTACGAGCAGTACTTC; CDR3aa: CASSLGSRGLAGVSYEQYF
d_gene: TRBD1; v_gene: TRBV20-1; abundance: .; j_gene: TRBJ2-2; CDR3nt: TGCAGTGCTAGAGCACAGGGGTATTGGGGGCGAAGCACCGGGGAGCTGTTTTTT; CDR3aa: CSARAQGYWGRSTGELFF
d_gene: .; v_gene: TRBV10-3; abundance: .; j_gene: TRBJ2-6; CDR3nt: TGTGCCATCAGTGGCACAGCCAGCTCTGGGGCCAACGTCCTGACTTTC; CDR3aa: CAISGTASSGANVLTF
d_gene: .; v_gene: TRBV12-3/TRBV12-4; abundance: few; j_gene: TRBJ2-1; CDR3nt: TGTGCCAGCAGTTTTGCCGGGCTAGCTACCGAGCAGTTCTTC; CDR3aa: CASSFAGLATEQFF
d_gene: TRBD2; v_gene: TRBV15; abundance: .; j_gene: TRBJ2-3; CDR3nt: TGTGCCACCAGAATGAGCGGGATGAAGAACACAGATACGCAGTATTTT; CDR3aa: CATRMSGMKNTDTQYF
d_gene: TRBD1; v_gene: TRBV10-3; abundance: .; j_gene: TRBJ2-7; CDR3nt: TGTGCCATCAGTGAGTCGATCTCAGGGGGCTCCTACGAGCAGTACTTC; CDR3aa: CAISESISGGSYEQYF
d_gene: .; v_gene: TRBV5-6; abundance: few; j_gene: TRBJ2-7; CDR3nt: TGTGCCAGCAGCGTACTAGCCTACGAGCAGTACTTC; CDR3aa: CASSVLAYEQYF